These 10 T cell receptor beta chains were all obtained from the same sample, sequenced in a study of shared clonotypes between healthy human individuals. Sequencing used immunoSEQ multiplex PCR; TCRdb keeps in-frame clones, though not all of them. The repertoire holds 2 million to 2.5 million clones, with 92% as singletons. The sequenced sample consisted of naive CD4+ T cells from PBMCs. As to subset: CD45RA+ positively selected. The receptor source for this set is a man between 18 and 35 years old in good health. Some clones in this sample may be carry-over from other donors' samples.

The chain has TRBV6-5 and TRBJ1-1, with D maybe TRBD1 (5 bases). The CDR3 spans 14 residues. Germline V gene data show CDR1 as MNHEY and CDR2 as SVGAGI. With 0 bases removed from V and 6 bases from J, the gap between germline ends came to 11 bases. The CDR3 coding sequence is TGTGCCAGCAGTTACTCAGGGGAGAGGTCTGAAGCTTTCTTT. Protein: CASSYSGERSEAFF.

V is TRBV18 and J is TRBJ2-7; 11 nucleotides match TRBD2. CDR1 is KGHSH and CDR2 is LQKENI in the germline V gene. With V trimmed by 3 bases and J by 7 bases, 5 bases remained unmatched. The CDR3 is made up of 14 amino acids. CDR3 loop: CASSPSSGRSEQYF. In DNA form, the CDR3 reads TGTGCCAGCTCACCGTCTAGCGGGAGGTCTGAGCAGTACTTC.

This sequence joins TRBV11-2 and TRBJ2-6, with no clear D. Trimming took off 1 base at V and 3 bases at J, with 7 bases between the two ends. Germline V gives CDR1 SGHAT, CDR2 FQNNGV. The CDR3 is made up of 15 amino acids. CDR3: CASSLGLGGANVLTF. The DNA of the CDR3 is TGTGCCAGCAGCTTAGGGTTAGGTGGGGCCAACGTCCTGACTTTC.

With regard to this clone: Additional DNA sequences in this sample encode the identical CDR3. The chain is built from TRBV7-8 and TRBJ1-1, with a possible D match to TRBD1 (6 bases). Germline loops: CDR1 SGHVS, CDR2 FQNEAQ. The CDR3 loop spans 14 amino acids. Trimming left V 2 bases short and J 2 bases short, with 9 bases between. CDR3 amino acids: CASSLNRANTEAFF. The CDR3 DNA reads as TGTGCCAGCAGCTTAAACAGGGCCAACACTGAAGCTTTCTTT. Based on the CDR3 plus reference TRBV7-8 and TRBJ1-1, the full variable domain is GAGVSQSPRYKVAKRGQDVALRCDPISGHVSLFWYQQALGQGPEFLTYFQNEAQLDKSGLPSDRFFAERPEGSVSTLKIQRTQQEDSAVYLCASSLNRANTEAFFGQGTRLTVV.

V is TRBV28 and J is TRBJ2-1; 8 bases agree with TRBD2. The CDR3 runs 16 residues. The V and J ends lost 6 bases and 3 bases, in that order; junction bases with no gene match: 10. Germline loops: CDR1 MDHEN, CDR2 SYDVKM. In DNA, the CDR3 is TGTGCCAGCAGGGAGCTAGCGGGTCTGAACTACAATGAGCAGTTCTTC. Translating gives CASRELAGLNYNEQFF.

In regard to this clone: The sample has other DNA sequences that encode this CDR3 too. The genes are TRBV9 and TRBJ2-5; no firm D call. The CDR3 totals 13 residues. Per the germline V gene, CDR1 is SGDLS and CDR2 is YYNGEE. V lost 4 bases, J lost 3 bases, and 10 bases lay in between. The CDR3 loop is CASSPHLEETQYF. In DNA, the CDR3 is TGTGCCAGCAGCCCCCATTTGGAAGAGACCCAGTACTTC. Full variable domain (outside the CDR3, taken from reference TRBV9 and TRBJ2-5): DSGVTQTPKHLITATGQRVTLRCSPRSGDLSVYWYQQSLDQGLQFLIQYYNGEERAKGNILERFSAQQFPDLHSELNLSSLELGDSALYFCASSPHLEETQYFGPGTRLLVL.

As to this clone: Additional DNA sequences in this sample encode the identical CDR3. The rearrangement links TRBV6-5 to TRBJ1-2; D ambiguous. Trimming pared 0 bases from V and 4 bases from J, leaving 6 bases between. The CDR3 length is 13 residues. Germline CDR1 MNHEY, CDR2 SVGAGI. CDR3 amino acids: CASSYSRFYGYTF. CDR3 in DNA: TGTGCCAGCAGTTACTCGAGATTCTATGGCTACACCTTC.

V is TRBV21-1 and J is TRBJ1-2. TRBV21-1 is a pseudogene segment. This CDR3 comprises 16 residues. CDR3 DNA: TGTGCCAGCAGCAAAGGGCCACGGATCTATGGCGGAGGCTACACCTTC. Translated: CASSKGPRIYGGGYTF.

DNA for the CDR3: TGTGCCAGCAGCTTAGGAAGGTTGTACTTC. This encodes CASSLGRLYF. This rearrangement joins TRBV11-2 to TRBJ2-7, with D unresolved. The V and J ends lost 1 base and 12 bases respectively, with 7 bases between them. CDR1 and CDR2 from the germline V gene are SGHAT and FQNNGV. The CDR3 contains 10 residues.

The chain joins TRBV7-2 to TRBJ1-3; unclear D gene. The CDR3 extends over 15 amino acids. The germline V gene has CDR1 SGHTA and CDR2 FQGNSA. V was clipped by 8 bases and J by 2 bases, with 16 bases between them. The CDR3 DNA reads as TGTGCCAGCGGAACTAACCTGGGCGCTGGAAACACCATATATTTT. Residues: CASGTNLGAGNTIYF.